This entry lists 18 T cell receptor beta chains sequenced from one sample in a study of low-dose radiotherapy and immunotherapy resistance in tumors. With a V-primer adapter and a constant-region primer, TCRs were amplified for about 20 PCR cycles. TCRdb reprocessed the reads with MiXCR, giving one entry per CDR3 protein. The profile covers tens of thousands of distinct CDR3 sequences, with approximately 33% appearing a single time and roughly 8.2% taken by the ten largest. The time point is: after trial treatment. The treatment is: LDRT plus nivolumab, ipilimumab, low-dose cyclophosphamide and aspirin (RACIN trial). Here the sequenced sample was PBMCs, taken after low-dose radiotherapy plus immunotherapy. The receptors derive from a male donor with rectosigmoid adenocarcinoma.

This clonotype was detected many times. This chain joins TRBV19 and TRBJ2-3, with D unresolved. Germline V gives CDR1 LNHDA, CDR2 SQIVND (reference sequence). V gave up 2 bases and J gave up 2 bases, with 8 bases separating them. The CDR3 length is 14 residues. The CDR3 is CASSISRVTDTQYF. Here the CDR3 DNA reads TGTGCCAGTAGTATATCCCGGGTCACAGATACGCAGTATTTT.

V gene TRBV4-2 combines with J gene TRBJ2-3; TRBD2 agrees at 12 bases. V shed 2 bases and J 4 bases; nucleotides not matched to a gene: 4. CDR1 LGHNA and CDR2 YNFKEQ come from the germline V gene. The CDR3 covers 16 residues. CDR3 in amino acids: CASSQPGLAGPDTQYF. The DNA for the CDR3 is TGTGCCAGCAGCCAACCCGGACTAGCGGGGCCAGATACGCAGTATTTT.

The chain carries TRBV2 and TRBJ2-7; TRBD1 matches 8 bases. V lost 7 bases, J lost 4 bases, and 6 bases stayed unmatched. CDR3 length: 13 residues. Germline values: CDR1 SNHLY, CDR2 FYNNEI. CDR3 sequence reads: CASISQGVYEQYF. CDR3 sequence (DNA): TGTGCCAGCATATCACAGGGGGTATACGAGCAGTACTTC.

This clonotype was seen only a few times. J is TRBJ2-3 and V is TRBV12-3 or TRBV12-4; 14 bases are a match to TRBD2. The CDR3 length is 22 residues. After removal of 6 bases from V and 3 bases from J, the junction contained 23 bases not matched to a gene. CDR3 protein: CASRPFIIGTSGSFGRTDTQYF. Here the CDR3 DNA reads TGTGCCAGCAGACCATTTATTATCGGGACTAGCGGGAGTTTTGGGAGAACAGATACGCAGTATTTT.

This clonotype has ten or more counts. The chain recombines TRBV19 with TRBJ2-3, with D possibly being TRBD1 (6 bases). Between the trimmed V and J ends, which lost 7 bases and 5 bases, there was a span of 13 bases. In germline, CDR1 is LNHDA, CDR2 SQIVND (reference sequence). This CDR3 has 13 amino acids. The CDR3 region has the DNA TGTGCCAGTAACTACAGGGTTGGAGATACGCAGTATTTT. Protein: CASNYRVGDTQYF.

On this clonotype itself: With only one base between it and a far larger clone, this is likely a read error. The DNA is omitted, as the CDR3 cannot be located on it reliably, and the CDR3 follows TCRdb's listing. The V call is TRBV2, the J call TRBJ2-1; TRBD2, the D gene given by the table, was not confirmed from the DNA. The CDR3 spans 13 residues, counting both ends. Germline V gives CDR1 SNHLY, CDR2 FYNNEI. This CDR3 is CASRFVASGATVF.

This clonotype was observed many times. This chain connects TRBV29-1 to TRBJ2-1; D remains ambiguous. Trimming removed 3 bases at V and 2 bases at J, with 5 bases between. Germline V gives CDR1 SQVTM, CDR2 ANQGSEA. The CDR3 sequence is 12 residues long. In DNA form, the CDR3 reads TGCAGCGTTGATCGCGCCTACAATGAGCAGTTCTTC. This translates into CSVDRAYNEQFF.

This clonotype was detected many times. CDR3: CASSLRTGGLTYNEQFF. The CDR3 DNA sequence: TGTGCCAGCAGTTTGCGGACAGGGGGCTTGACCTACAATGAGCAGTTCTTC. The chain couples TRBV28 to TRBJ2-1; 11 nucleotides align to TRBD1. This CDR3 spans 17 amino acids. The V and J ends lost 3 bases and 2 bases, in that order; junction bases with no gene match: 6. Germline CDR1 MDHEN, CDR2 SYDVKM.

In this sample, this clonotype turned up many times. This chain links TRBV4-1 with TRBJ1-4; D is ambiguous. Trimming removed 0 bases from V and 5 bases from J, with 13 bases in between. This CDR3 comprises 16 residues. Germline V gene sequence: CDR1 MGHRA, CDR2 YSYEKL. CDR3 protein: CASSQDRIGSNEKLFF. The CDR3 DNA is TGCGCCAGCAGCCAAGATCGAATAGGATCGAATGAAAAACTGTTTTTT.

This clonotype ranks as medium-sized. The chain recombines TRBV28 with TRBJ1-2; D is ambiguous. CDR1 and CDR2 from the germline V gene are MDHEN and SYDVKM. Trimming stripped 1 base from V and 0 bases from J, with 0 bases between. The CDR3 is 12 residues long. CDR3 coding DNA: TGTGCCAGCAGTTTATCTAACTATGGCTACACCTTC. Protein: CASSLSNYGYTF.

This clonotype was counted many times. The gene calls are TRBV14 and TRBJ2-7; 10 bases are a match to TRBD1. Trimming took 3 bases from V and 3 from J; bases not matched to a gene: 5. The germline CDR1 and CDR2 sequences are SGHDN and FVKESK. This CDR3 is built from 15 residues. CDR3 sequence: CASSHPGTGVYEQYF. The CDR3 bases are TGTGCCAGCAGCCATCCCGGGACAGGGGTCTACGAGCAGTACTTC.

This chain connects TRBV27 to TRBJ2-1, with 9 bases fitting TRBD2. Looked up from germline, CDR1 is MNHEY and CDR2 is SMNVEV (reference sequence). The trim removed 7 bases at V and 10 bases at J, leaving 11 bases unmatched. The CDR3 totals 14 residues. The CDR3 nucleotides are TGTGCCAGCAAGAGGCGGGAGGGCCTTGGGGAGCAGTTCTTC. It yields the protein CASKRREGLGEQFF.

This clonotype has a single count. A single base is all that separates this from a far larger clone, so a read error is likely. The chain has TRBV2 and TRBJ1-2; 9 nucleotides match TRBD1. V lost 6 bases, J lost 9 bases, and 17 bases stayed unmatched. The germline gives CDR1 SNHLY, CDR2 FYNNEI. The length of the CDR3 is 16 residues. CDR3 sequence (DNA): TGTGCCAGCAGCCCAGAGAACACAGGGGGCGAGAATAGCTACACCTTC. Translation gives CASSPENTGGENSYTF.

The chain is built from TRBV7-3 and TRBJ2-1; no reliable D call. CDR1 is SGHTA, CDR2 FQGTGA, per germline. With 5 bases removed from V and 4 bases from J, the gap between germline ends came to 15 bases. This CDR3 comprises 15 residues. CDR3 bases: TGTGCCAGCAGCCCCGGCCTGGGCACTTACAATGAGCAGTTCTTC. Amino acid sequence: CASSPGLGTYNEQFF.

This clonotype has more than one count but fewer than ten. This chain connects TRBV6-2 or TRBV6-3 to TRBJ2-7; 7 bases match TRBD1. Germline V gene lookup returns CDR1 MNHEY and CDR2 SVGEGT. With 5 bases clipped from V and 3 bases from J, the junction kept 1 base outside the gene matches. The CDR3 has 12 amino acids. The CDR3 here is CASSGDSYEQYF. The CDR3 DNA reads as TGTGCCAGCAGTGGGGACAGCTACGAGCAGTACTTC.

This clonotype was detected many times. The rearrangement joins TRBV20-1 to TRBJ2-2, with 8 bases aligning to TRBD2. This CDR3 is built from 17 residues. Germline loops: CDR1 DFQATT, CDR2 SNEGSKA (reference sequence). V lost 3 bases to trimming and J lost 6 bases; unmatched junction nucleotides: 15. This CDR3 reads CSASVTWSGGLAGELFF. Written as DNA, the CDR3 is TGCAGTGCTAGTGTGACGTGGTCGGGGGGGCTCGCCGGGGAGCTGTTTTTT.

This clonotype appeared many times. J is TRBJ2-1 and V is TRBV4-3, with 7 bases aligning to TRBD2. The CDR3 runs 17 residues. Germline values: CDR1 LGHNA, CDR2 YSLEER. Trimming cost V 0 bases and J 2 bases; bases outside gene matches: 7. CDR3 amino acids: CASSQDSAGVPYNEQFF. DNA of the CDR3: TGCGCCAGCAGCCAAGATTCGGCGGGAGTCCCCTACAATGAGCAGTTCTTC.

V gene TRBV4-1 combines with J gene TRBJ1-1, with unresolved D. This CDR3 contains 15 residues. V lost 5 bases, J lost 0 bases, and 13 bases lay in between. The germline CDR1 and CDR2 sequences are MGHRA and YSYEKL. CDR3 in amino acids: CASSNLDGMNTEAFF. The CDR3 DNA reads TGCGCCAGCAGCAACTTGGACGGCATGAACACTGAAGCTTTCTTT.